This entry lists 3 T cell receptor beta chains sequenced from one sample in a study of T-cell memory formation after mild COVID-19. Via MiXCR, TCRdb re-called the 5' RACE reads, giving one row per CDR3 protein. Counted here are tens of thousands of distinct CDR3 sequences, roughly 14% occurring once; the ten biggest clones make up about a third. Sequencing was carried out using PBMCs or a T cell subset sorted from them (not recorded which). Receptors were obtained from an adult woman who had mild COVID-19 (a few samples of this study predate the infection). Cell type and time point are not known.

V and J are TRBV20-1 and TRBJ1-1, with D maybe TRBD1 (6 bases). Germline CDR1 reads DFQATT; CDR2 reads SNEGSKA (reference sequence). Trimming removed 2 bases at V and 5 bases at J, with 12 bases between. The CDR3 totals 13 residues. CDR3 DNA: TGCAGTGCTAGACCGGGGGCAAGGACTGAAGCTTTCTTT. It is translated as CSARPGARTEAFF.

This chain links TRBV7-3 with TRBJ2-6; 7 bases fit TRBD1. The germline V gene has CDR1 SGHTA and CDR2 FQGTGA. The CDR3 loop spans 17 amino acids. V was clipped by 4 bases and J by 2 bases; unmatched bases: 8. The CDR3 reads CASSYTGDPTGANVLTF. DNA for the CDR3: TGTGCCAGCAGCTATACAGGGGATCCGACTGGGGCCAACGTCCTGACTTTC.

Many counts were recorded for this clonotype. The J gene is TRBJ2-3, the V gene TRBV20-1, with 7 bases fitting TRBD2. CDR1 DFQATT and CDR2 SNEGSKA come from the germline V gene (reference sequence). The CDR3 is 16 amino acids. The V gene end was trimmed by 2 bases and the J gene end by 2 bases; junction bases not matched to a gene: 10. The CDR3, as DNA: TGCAGTGCTAGAATTGTCGGAAGCGGGAACACAGATACGCAGTATTTT. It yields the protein CSARIVGSGNTDTQYF.